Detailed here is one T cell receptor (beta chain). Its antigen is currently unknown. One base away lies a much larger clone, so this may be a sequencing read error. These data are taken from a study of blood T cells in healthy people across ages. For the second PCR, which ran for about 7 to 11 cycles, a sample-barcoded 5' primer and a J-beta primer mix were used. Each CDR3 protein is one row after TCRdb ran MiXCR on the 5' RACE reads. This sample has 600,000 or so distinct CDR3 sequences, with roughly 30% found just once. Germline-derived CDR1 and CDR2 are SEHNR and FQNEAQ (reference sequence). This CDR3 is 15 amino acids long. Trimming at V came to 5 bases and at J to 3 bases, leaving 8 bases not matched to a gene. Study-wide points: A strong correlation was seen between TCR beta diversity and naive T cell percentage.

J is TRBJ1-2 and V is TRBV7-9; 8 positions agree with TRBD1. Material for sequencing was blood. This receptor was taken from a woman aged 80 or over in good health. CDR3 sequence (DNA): TGTGCCAGCAGCCTCAGCAGGGGGCGCGACTATGGCTACACCTTC. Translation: CASSLSRGRDYGYTF.